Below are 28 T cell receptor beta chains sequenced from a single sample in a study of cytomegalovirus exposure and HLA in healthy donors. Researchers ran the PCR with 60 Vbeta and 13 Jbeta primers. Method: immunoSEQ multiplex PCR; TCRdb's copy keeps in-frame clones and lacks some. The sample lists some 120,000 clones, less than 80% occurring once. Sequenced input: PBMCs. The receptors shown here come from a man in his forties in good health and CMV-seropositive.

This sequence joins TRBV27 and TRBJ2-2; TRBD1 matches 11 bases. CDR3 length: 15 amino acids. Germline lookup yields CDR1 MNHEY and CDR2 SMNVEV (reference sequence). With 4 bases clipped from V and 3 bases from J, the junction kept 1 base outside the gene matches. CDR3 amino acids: CASSWDRGDTGELFF. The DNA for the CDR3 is TGTGCCAGCAGTTGGGACAGGGGGGACACCGGGGAGCTGTTTTTT.

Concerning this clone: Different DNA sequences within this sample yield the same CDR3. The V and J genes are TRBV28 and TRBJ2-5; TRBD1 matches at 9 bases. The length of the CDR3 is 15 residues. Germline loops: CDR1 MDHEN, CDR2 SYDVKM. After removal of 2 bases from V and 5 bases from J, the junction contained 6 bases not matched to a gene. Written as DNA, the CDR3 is TGTGCCAGCAGTTTAGGACAGGGGATCCAGGAGACCCAGTACTTC. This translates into CASSLGQGIQETQYF.

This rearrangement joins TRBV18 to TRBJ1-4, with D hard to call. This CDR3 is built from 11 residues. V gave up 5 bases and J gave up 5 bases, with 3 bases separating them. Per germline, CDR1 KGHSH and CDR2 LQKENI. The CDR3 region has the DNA TGTGCCAGCTCAGCGAATGAAAAACTGTTTTTT. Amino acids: CASSANEKLFF. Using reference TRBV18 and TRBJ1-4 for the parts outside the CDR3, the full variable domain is NAGVMQNPRHLVRRRGQEARLRCSPMKGHSHVYWYRQLPEEGLKFMVYLQKENIIDESGMPKERFSAEFPKEGPSILRIQQVVRGDSAAYFCASSANEKLFFGSGTQLSVL.

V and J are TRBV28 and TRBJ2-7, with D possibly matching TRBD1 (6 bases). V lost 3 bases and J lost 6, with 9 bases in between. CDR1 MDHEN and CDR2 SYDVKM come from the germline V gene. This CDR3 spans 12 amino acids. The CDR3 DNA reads TGTGCCAGCAGTTTTTGGGGGCGCGAGCAGTACTTC. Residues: CASSFWGREQYF.

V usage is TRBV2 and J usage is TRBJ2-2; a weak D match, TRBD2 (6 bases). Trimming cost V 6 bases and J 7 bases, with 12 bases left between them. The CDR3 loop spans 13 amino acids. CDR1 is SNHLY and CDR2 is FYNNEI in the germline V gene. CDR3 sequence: CASRRTNDGELFF. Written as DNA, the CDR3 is TGTGCCAGCAGGAGGACTAATGACGGGGAGCTGTTTTTT.

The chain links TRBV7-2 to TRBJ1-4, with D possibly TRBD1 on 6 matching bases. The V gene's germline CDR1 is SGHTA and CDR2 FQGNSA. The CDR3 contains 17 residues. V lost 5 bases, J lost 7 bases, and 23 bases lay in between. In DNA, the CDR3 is TGTGCCAGCAGCCACGACAGGAATCCCGTTTTTGGTGAAAAACTGTTTTTT. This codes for CASSHDRNPVFGEKLFF.

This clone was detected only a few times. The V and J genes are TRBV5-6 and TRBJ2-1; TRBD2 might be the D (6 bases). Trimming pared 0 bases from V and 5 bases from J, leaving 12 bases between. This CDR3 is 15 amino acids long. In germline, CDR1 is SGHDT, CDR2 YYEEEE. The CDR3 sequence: CASSLVSGPNNEQFF. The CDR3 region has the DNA TGTGCCAGCAGCTTGGTTAGCGGACCGAACAATGAGCAGTTCTTC.

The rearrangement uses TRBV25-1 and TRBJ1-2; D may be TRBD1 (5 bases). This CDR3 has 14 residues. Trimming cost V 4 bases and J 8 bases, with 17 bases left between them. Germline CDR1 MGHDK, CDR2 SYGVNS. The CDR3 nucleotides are TGTGCCAGCAGTGGGGTTGGCAGGGCGGCCGGCTACACCTTC. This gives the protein CASSGVGRAAGYTF.

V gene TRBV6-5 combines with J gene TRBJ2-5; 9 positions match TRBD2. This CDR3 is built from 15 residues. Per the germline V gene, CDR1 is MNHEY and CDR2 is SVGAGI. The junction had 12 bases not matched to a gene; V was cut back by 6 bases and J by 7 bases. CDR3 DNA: TGTGCCAGCAGGTTCAGCGGGGGGAAGCAGTGGACCCAGTACTTC. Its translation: CASRFSGGKQWTQYF.

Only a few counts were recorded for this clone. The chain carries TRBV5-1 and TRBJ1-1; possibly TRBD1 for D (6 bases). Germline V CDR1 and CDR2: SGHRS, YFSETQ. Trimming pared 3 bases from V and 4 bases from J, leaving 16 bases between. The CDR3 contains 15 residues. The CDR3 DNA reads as TGCGCCAGCAGCTACACAGGGAGACCAGGCACTGAAGCTTTCTTT. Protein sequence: CASSYTGRPGTEAFF.

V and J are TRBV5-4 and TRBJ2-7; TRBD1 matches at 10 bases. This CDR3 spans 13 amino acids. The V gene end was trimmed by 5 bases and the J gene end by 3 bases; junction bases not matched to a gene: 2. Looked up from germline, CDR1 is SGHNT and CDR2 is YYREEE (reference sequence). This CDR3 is CASSRDRGYEQYF. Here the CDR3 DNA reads TGTGCCAGCAGTAGGGACAGGGGCTACGAGCAGTACTTC.

CDR3: CAISDGLADTQYF. CDR3 nucleotides: TGTGCCATCAGTGATGGACTTGCAGATACGCAGTATTTT. The J gene is TRBJ2-3, the V gene TRBV10-3, with a tentative D call TRBD2 (5 bases). The CDR3 is made up of 13 amino acids. Germline CDR1 ENHRY, CDR2 SYGVKD. V lost 3 bases to trimming and J lost 4 bases, with 8 bases between them.

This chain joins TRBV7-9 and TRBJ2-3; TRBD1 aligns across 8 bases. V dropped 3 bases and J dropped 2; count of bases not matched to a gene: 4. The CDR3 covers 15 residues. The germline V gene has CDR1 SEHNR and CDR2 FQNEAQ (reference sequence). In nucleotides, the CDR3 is TGTGCCAGCAGCTTTTTGGACAGGGCCACAGATACGCAGTATTTT. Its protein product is CASSFLDRATDTQYF.

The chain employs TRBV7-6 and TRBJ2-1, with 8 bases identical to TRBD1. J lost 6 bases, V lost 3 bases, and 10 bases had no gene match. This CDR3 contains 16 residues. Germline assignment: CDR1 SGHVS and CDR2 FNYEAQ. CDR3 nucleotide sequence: TGTGCCAGCAGCTTGACCGGGACAGGTAACTCCAATGAGCAGTTCTTC. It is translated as CASSLTGTGNSNEQFF.

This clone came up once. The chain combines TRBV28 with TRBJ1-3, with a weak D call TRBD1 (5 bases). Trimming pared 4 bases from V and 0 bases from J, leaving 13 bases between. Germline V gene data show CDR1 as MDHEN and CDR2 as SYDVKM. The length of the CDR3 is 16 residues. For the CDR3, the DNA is TGTGCCAGCAGTTCTCCTCGGGGGTCCTCTGGAAACACCATATATTTT. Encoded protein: CASSSPRGSSGNTIYF.

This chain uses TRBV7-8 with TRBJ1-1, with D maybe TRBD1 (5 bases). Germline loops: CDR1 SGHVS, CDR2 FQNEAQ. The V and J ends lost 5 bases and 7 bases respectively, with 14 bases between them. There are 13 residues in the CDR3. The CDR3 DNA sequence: TGTGCCAGCAGCCCCCGGGGGACTGGTGAAGCTTTCTTT. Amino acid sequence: CASSPRGTGEAFF.

The CDR3 DNA reads TGCGCCAGTAGAAGCCAAAACAGTGACTCACCCCTCCACTTT. Residues: CASRSQNSDSPLHF. This sequence joins TRBV5-1 and TRBJ1-6; D is undetermined. The CDR3 is made up of 14 amino acids. The ends were cut back, 8 bases at V and 10 bases at J, with 19 bases in the middle. CDR1 and CDR2 from the germline V gene are SGHRS and YFSETQ.

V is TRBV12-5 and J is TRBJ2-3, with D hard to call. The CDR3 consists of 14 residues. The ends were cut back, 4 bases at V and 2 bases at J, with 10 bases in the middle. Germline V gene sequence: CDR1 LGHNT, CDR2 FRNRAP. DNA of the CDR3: TGTGCTAGTGGTTCACTCACCCTCACAGATACGCAGTATTTT. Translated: CASGSLTLTDTQYF.

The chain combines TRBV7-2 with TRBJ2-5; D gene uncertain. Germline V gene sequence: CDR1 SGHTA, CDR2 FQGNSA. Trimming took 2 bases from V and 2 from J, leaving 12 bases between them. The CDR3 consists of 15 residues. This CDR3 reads CASSLTPLGQETQYF. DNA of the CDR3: TGTGCCAGCAGCTTAACTCCTCTCGGGCAAGAGACCCAGTACTTC.

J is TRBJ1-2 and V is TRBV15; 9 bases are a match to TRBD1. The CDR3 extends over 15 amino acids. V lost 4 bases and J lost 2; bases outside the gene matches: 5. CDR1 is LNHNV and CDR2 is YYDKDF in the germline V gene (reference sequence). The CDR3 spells CATSTPGQGNYGYTF. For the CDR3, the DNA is TGTGCCACCAGCACTCCGGGACAGGGAAACTATGGCTACACCTTC.

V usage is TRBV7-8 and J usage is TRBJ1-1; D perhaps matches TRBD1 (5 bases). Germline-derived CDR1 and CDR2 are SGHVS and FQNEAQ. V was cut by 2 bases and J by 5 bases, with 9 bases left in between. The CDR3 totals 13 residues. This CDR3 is CASSLRGRTEAFF. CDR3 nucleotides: TGTGCCAGCAGCTTACGGGGGAGGACTGAAGCTTTCTTT.

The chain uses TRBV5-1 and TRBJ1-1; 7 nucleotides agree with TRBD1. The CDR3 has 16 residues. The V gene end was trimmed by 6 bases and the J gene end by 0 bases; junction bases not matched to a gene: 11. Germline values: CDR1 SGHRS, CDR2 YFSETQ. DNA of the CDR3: TGCGCCAGCACCTCTCGTATGACAGGGATGAACACTGAAGCTTTCTTT. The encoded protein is CASTSRMTGMNTEAFF.

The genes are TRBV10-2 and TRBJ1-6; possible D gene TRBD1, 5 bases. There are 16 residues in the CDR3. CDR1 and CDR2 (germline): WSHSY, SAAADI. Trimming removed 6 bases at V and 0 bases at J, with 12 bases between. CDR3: CASRPDGGSYNSPLHF. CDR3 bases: TGCGCCAGCAGACCCGACGGGGGCTCCTATAATTCACCCCTCCACTTT.

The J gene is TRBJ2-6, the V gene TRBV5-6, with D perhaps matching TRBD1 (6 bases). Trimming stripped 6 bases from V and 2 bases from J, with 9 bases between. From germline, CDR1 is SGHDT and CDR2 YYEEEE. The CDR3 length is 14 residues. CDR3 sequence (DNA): TGTGCCAGCATCGCAGGGGCTGGGGCCAACGTCCTGACTTTC. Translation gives CASIAGAGANVLTF.

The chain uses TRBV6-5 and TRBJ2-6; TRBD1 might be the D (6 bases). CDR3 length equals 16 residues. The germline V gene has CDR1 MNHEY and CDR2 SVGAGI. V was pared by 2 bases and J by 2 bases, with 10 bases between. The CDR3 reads CASSYRQEAGANVLTF. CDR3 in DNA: TGTGCCAGCAGTTACCGACAGGAGGCTGGGGCCAACGTCCTGACTTTC.

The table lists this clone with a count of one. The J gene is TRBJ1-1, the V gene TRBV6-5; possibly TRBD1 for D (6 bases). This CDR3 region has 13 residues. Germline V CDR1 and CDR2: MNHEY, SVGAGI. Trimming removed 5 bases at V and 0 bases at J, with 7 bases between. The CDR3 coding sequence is TGTGCCAGCAGTCGGACAGTGAACACTGAAGCTTTCTTT. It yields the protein CASSRTVNTEAFF.

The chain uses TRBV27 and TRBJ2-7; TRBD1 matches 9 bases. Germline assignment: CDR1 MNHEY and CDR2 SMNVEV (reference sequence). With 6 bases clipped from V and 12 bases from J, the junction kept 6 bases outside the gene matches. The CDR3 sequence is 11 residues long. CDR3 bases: TGTGCCAGCAGACTCCGGGACAGGGCGTACTTC. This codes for CASRLRDRAYF.

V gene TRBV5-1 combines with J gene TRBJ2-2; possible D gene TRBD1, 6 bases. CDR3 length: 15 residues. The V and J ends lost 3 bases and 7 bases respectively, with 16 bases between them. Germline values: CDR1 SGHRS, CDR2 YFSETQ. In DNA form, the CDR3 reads TGCGCCAGCAGCTCCGACAGGACTGTGAGCGGGGAGCTGTTTTTT. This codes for CASSSDRTVSGELFF.